These 4 T cell receptor beta chains came from one sample sequenced in a study of T cell repertoires in cytomegalovirus infection. TCRdb reanalysed the reads using MiXCR and keeps one entry per CDR3 protein. The sample holds some 680,000 distinct CDR3 sequences, 35% to 45% seen once. The specimen was PBMCs. The receptor set was obtained from a human donor in good health (CMV status not recorded). Some clones in this sample may be carry-over from other donors' samples.

This rearrangement joins TRBV5-4 to TRBJ2-1; 11 bases are a match to TRBD2. CDR3 length: 16 amino acids. The V segment lost 4 bases and the J segment 6 bases; nucleotides outside the gene matches: 9. CDR1 SGHNT and CDR2 YYREEE come from the germline V gene (reference sequence). The CDR3 here is CASSPGRLAGGNEQFF. Written as DNA, the CDR3 is TGTGCCAGCAGCCCTGGTCGGCTAGCGGGGGGCAATGAGCAGTTCTTC. The variable domain in full, with the rest retrieved from reference TRBV5-4 and TRBJ2-1, is ETGVTQSPTHLIKTRGQQVTLRCSSQSGHNTVSWYQQALGQGPQFIFQYYREEENGRGNFPPRFSGLQFPNYSSELNVNALELDDSALYLCASSPGRLAGGNEQFFGPGTRLTVL.

The chain has TRBV19 and TRBJ2-7; D is ambiguous. Germline CDR1 reads LNHDA; CDR2 reads SQIVND (reference sequence). V lost 5 bases and J 4 bases, leaving 12 bases between the germline ends. The CDR3 covers 13 residues. In DNA form, the CDR3 reads TGTGCCAGTAGTTGGGAAGATGGTTACGAGCAGTACTTC. Translating gives CASSWEDGYEQYF. Together with reference TRBV19 and TRBJ2-7, the CDR3 gives the full variable domain: DGGITQSPKYLFRKEGQNVTLSCEQNLNHDAMYWYRQDPGQGLRLIYYSQIVNDFQKGDIAEGYSVSREKKESFPLTVTSAQKNPTAFYLCASSWEDGYEQYFGPGTRLTVT.

The chain uses TRBV10-3 and TRBJ2-2; no clear D. This CDR3 is built from 14 residues. V lost 4 bases and J 1 base, leaving 7 bases between the germline ends. Germline lookup yields CDR1 ENHRY and CDR2 SYGVKD. This CDR3 reads CAISGAVNTGELFF. The CDR3 DNA sequence: TGTGCCATCAGTGGGGCAGTGAACACCGGGGAGCTGTTTTTT.

V is TRBV19 and J is TRBJ2-7; tentatively, D is TRBD1 (5 bases). The CDR3 has 14 residues. From germline, CDR1 is LNHDA and CDR2 SQIVND (reference sequence). With 5 bases removed from V and 3 bases from J, the gap between germline ends came to 14 bases. The CDR3 DNA is TGTGCCAGTAGTCTGACAGTCCAGGGCTACGAGCAGTACTTC. As protein: CASSLTVQGYEQYF.